A single sample gave rise to the 31 T cell receptor beta chains below, sequenced in a study of Graves' ophthalmopathy and Graves' hyperthyroidism. Investigators amplified TCR beta CDR3 regions from RNA transcripts. A first-round RT-PCR used HTBI primers, followed by a second-round multiplex PCR. Using its own MiXCR run on the multiplex PCR reads, TCRdb lists one record per CDR3 protein. The data contain about 230,000 distinct CDR3 sequences, roughly 50% of them singletons. The sequenced sample consisted of peripheral blood. These receptors were obtained from an adult man with Graves' ophthalmopathy.

The rearrangement links TRBV6-6 to TRBJ2-7; 7 bases are a match to TRBD1. With 2 bases clipped from V and 6 bases from J, the junction kept 1 base outside the gene matches. CDR3 length equals 12 residues. Looked up from germline, CDR1 is MNHNY and CDR2 is SVGAGI (reference sequence). The CDR3: CASSYEGAEQYF. CDR3 sequence (DNA): TGTGCCAGCAGTTACGAGGGGGCCGAGCAGTACTTC.

The genes are TRBV29-1 and TRBJ2-2; possible D gene TRBD2, 7 bases. V was pared by 5 bases and J by 5 bases, with 21 bases between. Germline CDR1 SQVTM, CDR2 ANQGSEA. The CDR3 is 16 amino acids. CDR3 bases: TGCAGCGTTCCCTTTCCGGGGGGCGAATTAACCGGGGAGCTGTTTTTT. It translates to CSVPFPGGELTGELFF.

Only a few counts were recorded for this clonotype. The chain links TRBV24-1 to TRBJ2-7; D may be TRBD1 (5 bases). The V end was cut by 5 bases, the J end by 0 bases, with 10 bases between. The CDR3 loop spans 14 amino acids. Germline CDR1 KGHDR, CDR2 SFDVKD. CDR3 DNA: TGTGCCACCAGTGGACCTGGGGCCTCCTACGAGCAGTACTTC. Translation gives CATSGPGASYEQYF.

This clonotype was seen more than once but under ten times. The rearrangement uses TRBV7-9 and TRBJ1-2, with D perhaps matching TRBD1 (6 bases). CDR3 length equals 15 residues. Trimming pared 2 bases from V and 6 bases from J, leaving 16 bases between. From germline, CDR1 is SEHNR and CDR2 FQNEAQ (reference sequence). This CDR3 reads CASSLRSRGKDGYTF. CDR3 DNA sequence: TGTGCCAGCAGCTTAAGGAGCAGGGGCAAGGATGGCTACACCTTC.

This chain connects TRBV11-2 to TRBJ2-7; perhaps TRBD1 as D (6 bases). Trimming removed 5 bases from V and 3 bases from J, with 14 bases in between. The CDR3 has 14 amino acids. Germline V gene sequence: CDR1 SGHAT, CDR2 FQNNGV. The CDR3: CASSPGVGDYEQYF. CDR3 nucleotide sequence: TGTGCCAGCAGCCCAGGGGTCGGGGACTACGAGCAGTACTTC. Combining the CDR3 with reference TRBV11-2 and TRBJ2-7 gives the whole variable domain EAGVAQSPRYKIIEKRQSVAFWCNPISGHATLYWYQQILGQGPKLLIQFQNNGVVDDSQLPKDRFSAERLKGVDSTLKIQPAKLEDSAVYLCASSPGVGDYEQYFGPGTRLTVT.

The chain combines TRBV10-3 with TRBJ1-4; D unresolved. The CDR3 is made up of 12 amino acids. The ends were cut back, 2 bases at V and 8 bases at J, with 6 bases in the middle. The germline CDR1 and CDR2 sequences are ENHRY and SYGVKD. CDR3 coding DNA: TGTGCCATCAGTGAGGGAAACGAAAAACTGTTTTTT. It specifies CAISEGNEKLFF.

This clonotype was observed a few times. This chain links TRBV29-1 with TRBJ1-1, with TRBD1 as a possible D gene (5 bases). The CDR3 consists of 14 residues. Germline V CDR1 and CDR2: SQVTM, ANQGSEA. The germline V and J ends were trimmed by 6 bases and 1 base, with 15 bases remaining between them. In nucleotides, the CDR3 is TGCAGCGTAAGGAAGGGGTCAAAGAACACTGAAGCTTTCTTT. Translation: CSVRKGSKNTEAFF.

The rearrangement uses TRBV29-1 and TRBJ2-5; D remains unclear. V shed 2 bases and J shed 5 bases, with 12 bases lying between them. CDR1 is SQVTM, CDR2 ANQGSEA, per germline. The CDR3 totals 13 residues. CDR3 loop: CSVETVTRETQYF. CDR3 DNA: TGCAGCGTTGAAACAGTTACAAGGGAGACCCAGTACTTC.

Only a few counts were recorded for this clonotype. The chain carries TRBV7-9 and TRBJ2-7; D gene ambiguous. V dropped 2 bases and J dropped 7 bases, with 9 bases sitting between them. The germline V gene has CDR1 SEHNR and CDR2 FQNEAQ (reference sequence). The CDR3 contains 12 residues. The CDR3, as DNA: TGTGCCAGCAGCTTACCCCTCATGGAGCAGTACTTC. Translating gives CASSLPLMEQYF.

The gene calls are TRBV6-6 and TRBJ1-5; no clear D gene. The CDR3 totals 15 residues. V was clipped by 5 bases and J by 2 bases, with 13 bases between them. Germline loops: CDR1 MNHNY, CDR2 SVGAGI (reference sequence). CDR3 nucleotides: TGTGCCAGCAGTCCCCACCTCGTTGGCAATCAGCCCCAGCATTTT. Its protein is CASSPHLVGNQPQHF.

The V and J genes are TRBV7-8 and TRBJ1-5; D ambiguous. Trimming shortened V by 5 bases and J by 4 bases, and 18 bases separated the two germline ends. Germline CDR1 reads SGHVS; CDR2 reads FQNEAQ. The CDR3 sequence is 16 residues long. CDR3 DNA sequence: TGTGCCAGCAGCAATGAAAGGGCTATAGGAAATCAGCCCCAGCATTTT. Translation gives CASSNERAIGNQPQHF. Drawing the rest from reference TRBV7-8 and TRBJ1-5, the complete variable domain is GAGVSQSPRYKVAKRGQDVALRCDPISGHVSLFWYQQALGQGPEFLTYFQNEAQLDKSGLPSDRFFAERPEGSVSTLKIQRTQQEDSAVYLCASSNERAIGNQPQHFGDGTRLSIL.

The chain has TRBV4-2 and TRBJ1-5; D gene unclear. V shed 0 bases and J shed 3 bases, with 12 bases lying between them. The CDR3 loop spans 16 amino acids. Germline assignment: CDR1 LGHNA and CDR2 YNFKEQ. The CDR3 DNA reads as TGTGCCAGCAGCCAAGAGGAGGGTTCGAACAATCAGCCCCAGCATTTT. Protein sequence: CASSQEEGSNNQPQHF.

CDR3 in DNA: TGTGCCAGCAGTTTGGTCGGCGGTGAGACCCAGTACTTC. Its translation is CASSLVGGETQYF. The chain couples TRBV12-3 or TRBV12-4 to TRBJ2-5; no reliable D call. The CDR3 consists of 13 residues. The ends were cut back, 3 bases at V and 5 bases at J, with 10 bases in the middle.

In its sample, this clonotype was seen many times. The chain carries TRBV7-2 and TRBJ1-2; TRBD1 matches 8 bases. Germline trimming cut 5 bases from V and 7 bases from J; bases unmatched to any gene: 3. This CDR3 contains 12 residues. The germline gives CDR1 SGHTA, CDR2 FQGNSA. The chain's CDR3 is CASSPDRGGYTF. CDR3 bases: TGTGCCAGCAGCCCCGACAGGGGTGGCTACACCTTC.

The chain joins TRBV7-6 to TRBJ2-7, with 10 bases identical to TRBD1. V was clipped by 0 bases and J by 2 bases; unmatched bases: 4. The CDR3 covers 16 residues. CDR1 and CDR2 from the germline V gene are SGHVS and FNYEAQ. CDR3 amino acids: CASSLATGQGPYEQYF. Here the CDR3 DNA reads TGTGCCAGCAGCTTAGCCACGGGACAGGGGCCCTACGAGCAGTACTTC.

Only a few counts were recorded for this clonotype. The chain has TRBV9 and TRBJ2-7; D uncertain. Germline V CDR1 and CDR2: SGDLS, YYNGEE. The V end lost 4 bases, the J end lost 7 bases, and 12 bases lay between the germline ends. The CDR3 contains 12 residues. In DNA, the CDR3 is TGTGCCAGCAGCCCCCGATTCGGGGAGCAGTACTTC. This sequence encodes CASSPRFGEQYF.

In DNA form, the CDR3 reads TGCGCCAGCAGCTCGGTTCCCTTTACAGAGGAAGCTTTCTTT. Translating it yields CASSSVPFTEEAFF. The gene calls are TRBV5-1 and TRBJ1-1; D call uncertain. Germline values: CDR1 SGHRS, CDR2 YFSETQ. V was trimmed by 3 bases and J by 8 bases, leaving 17 bases between them. The CDR3 spans 14 residues.

A remark on this clonotype: The junction does not match germline at one end; this may be a read error. The CDR3 DNA sequence: TGCGCCAGCAGCCAAGAAGTCGGGACCATTACAGTGGAGCAGTACTTC. The encoded protein is CASSQEVGTITVEQYF. This chain links TRBV7-9 with TRBJ2-7, with D perhaps TRBD1 or TRBD2 (5 bases each). The CDR3 totals 16 residues. Germline V gene sequence: CDR1 SEHNR, CDR2 FQNEAQ (reference sequence). Drawing the rest from reference TRBV7-9 and TRBJ2-7, the complete variable domain is DTGVSQNPRHKITKRGQNVTFRCDPISEHNRLYWYRQTLGQGPEFLTYFQNEAQLEKSRLLSDRFSAERPKGSFSTLEIQRTEQGDSAMYLCASSQEVGTITVEQYFGPGTRLTVT.

This clonotype was detected ten times or more. The rearrangement uses TRBV7-6 and TRBJ2-6; D not certain. This CDR3 spans 15 amino acids. With 5 bases removed from V and 0 bases from J, the gap between germline ends came to 8 bases. Germline lookup yields CDR1 SGHVS and CDR2 FNYEAQ. CDR3 region: CASSPQDSGANVLTF. In nucleotides, the CDR3 is TGTGCCAGCAGCCCCCAGGACTCTGGGGCCAACGTCCTGACTTTC.

This clonotype was picked up a small number of times. An end of the junction differs from the germline gene, which may be a read error. This chain connects TRBV7-3 to TRBJ1-4, with D possibly TRBD1 on 6 matching bases. The CDR3 is made up of 10 amino acids. The V gene's germline CDR1 is SGHTA and CDR2 FQGTGA. The CDR3 coding sequence is TGTGCCAGCACCTGGGGACAAAGGGTTTTT. It codes for CASTWGQRVF.

In the case of this clonotype: At one boundary the junction diverges from the germline segment, which might be a read error. The chain employs TRBV5-1 and TRBJ1-2; 11 nucleotides align to TRBD1. CDR1 is SGHRS and CDR2 is YFSETQ in the germline V gene. This CDR3 has 17 amino acids. The DNA for the CDR3 is TGTGCCAGCAGCCGCACCGGGACAGGGGGTAACCTCTATGGCTACACCTTC. Protein: CASSRTGTGGNLYGYTF.

Turning to this clonotype: Given the absence of the conserved phenylalanine or tryptophan at the CDR3 end, a read error is likely. The V call is TRBV9, the J call TRBJ1-6, with D possibly being TRBD1 (5 bases). Germline assignment: CDR1 SGDLS and CDR2 YYNGEE. V shed 4 bases and J shed 3 bases, with 14 bases lying between them. The CDR3 runs 16 residues. In DNA, the CDR3 is TGTGCCAGCAGCTATGCCCGGGACCTCTATAATTCACCCCTCCACGTT. Translating it yields CASSYARDLYNSPLHV.

In the case of this clonotype: The junction departs from the called germline gene at one end, perhaps through a read error. The J gene is TRBJ1-3, the V gene TRBV7-3, with 7 bases aligning to TRBD1. Germline loops: CDR1 SGHTA, CDR2 FQGTGA. CDR3 length: 14 residues. The CDR3, as DNA: TGTGCCAGCAGTTCTACAGGGGCTGGAAACACCACATATTTT. Amino acids: CASSSTGAGNTTYF.

In its sample, this clonotype was seen a few times. The V and J genes are TRBV14 and TRBJ2-1; D remains unclear. V lost 1 base and J 5 bases, leaving 6 bases between the germline ends. The CDR3 has 13 residues. The germline gives CDR1 SGHDN, CDR2 FVKESK. Here the CDR3 DNA reads TGTGCCAGCAGCCAAGGGCTCAACAATGAGCAGTTCTTC. It specifies CASSQGLNNEQFF.

The chain uses TRBV7-9 and TRBJ1-2; D call uncertain. The CDR3 is made up of 17 amino acids. V was shortened by 5 bases and J by 8 bases, with 27 bases between the two germline ends. The germline V gene encodes CDR1 SEHNR and CDR2 FQNEAQ (reference sequence). The CDR3 region is CASSPLSRGTSARGYTF. The CDR3 DNA reads as TGTGCCAGCAGCCCCCTCAGTCGCGGTACCTCCGCACGGGGCTACACCTTC.

The chain employs TRBV12-3 or TRBV12-4 and TRBJ2-7; D unresolved. The CDR3 has 12 residues. V was clipped by 5 bases and J by 5 bases, with 10 bases between them. CDR3 loop: CASSVVTHEQYF. CDR3 nucleotide sequence: TGTGCCAGCAGTGTAGTAACCCACGAGCAGTACTTC.

This clonotype showed up just once. The rearrangement uses TRBV19 and TRBJ2-2, with no clear D. Germline values: CDR1 LNHDA, CDR2 SQIVND (reference sequence). The CDR3 totals 14 residues. Trimming took off 7 bases at V and 2 bases at J, with 11 bases between the two ends. The CDR3 loop is CASTKAINTGELFF. The CDR3 coding sequence is TGTGCCAGTACCAAAGCCATTAACACCGGGGAGCTGTTTTTT.

The chain has TRBV29-1 and TRBJ2-2, with TRBD1 identical over 7 bases. There are 13 residues in the CDR3. V was pared by 4 bases and J by 5 bases, with 4 bases of the junction left unmatched. Germline V gene sequence: CDR1 SQVTM, CDR2 ANQGSEA. CDR3 region: CSVAQTGTGELFF. As DNA, the CDR3 is TGCAGCGTTGCGCAGACAGGGACCGGGGAGCTGTTTTTT.

The table lists this clonotype with many counts. The rearrangement joins TRBV6-5 to TRBJ2-7; no clear D. Trimming took off 2 bases at V and 3 bases at J, with 5 bases between the two ends. This CDR3 is built from 12 residues. Germline CDR1 and CDR2: MNHEY and SVGAGI. CDR3 sequence: CASSYDRYEQYF. The CDR3 DNA is TGTGCCAGCAGTTACGACCGCTACGAGCAGTACTTC.

This clonotype was recorded a few times. The chain couples TRBV19 to TRBJ2-6; D possibly matches TRBD1 or TRBD2 (5 bases each). Germline lookup yields CDR1 LNHDA and CDR2 SQIVND (reference sequence). The germline V and J ends were trimmed by 3 bases and 0 bases, with 15 bases remaining between them. This CDR3 has 18 residues. CDR3 in DNA: TGTGCCAGTAGTATTAGGGTCGGGACCCACTCTGGGGCCAACGTCCTGACTTTC. Residues: CASSIRVGTHSGANVLTF.

In regard to this clonotype: This sequence may be a read error, since a much larger clone differs from it by one base. The rearrangement joins TRBV14 to TRBJ1-4; D is undetermined. CDR1 and CDR2 from the germline V gene are SGHDN and FVKESK. CDR3 length: 13 amino acids. Here the CDR3 DNA reads TGTGCCACCAGCCAAGAACTTAATGAAAAACTGTTTTTT. This codes for CATSQELNEKLFF.